Listed here are 29 T cell receptor beta chains from one sample, sequenced in a study of blood T cell repertoires in COVID-19. The assay was immunoSEQ multiplex PCR, and TCRdb's table has in-frame clones only and misses some. Of about 240,000 clones listed, roughly 85% are singletons. The sequenced sample was peripheral blood. The source is a man aged 50 to 60 with COVID-19, enrolled during active disease.

This rearrangement joins TRBV13 to TRBJ1-2; the D gene is possibly TRBD1 (5 bases). Germline loops: CDR1 PRHDT, CDR2 FYEKMQ (reference sequence). Trimming removed 5 bases at V and 5 bases at J, with 18 bases between. The CDR3 consists of 15 residues. The CDR3 nucleotides read TGTGCCAGCAGCGCCCGGGGAGGGACTAGTTATGGCTACACCTTC. Protein sequence: CASSARGGTSYGYTF.

This chain links TRBV14 with TRBJ1-2, with D uncertain. The V gene lost 4 bases and the J gene lost 4 bases, with 10 bases spanning the gap. Germline values: CDR1 SGHDN, CDR2 FVKESK. The CDR3 contains 13 residues. CDR3 sequence (DNA): TGTGCCAGCAGCCCTGGGAGCGGCTATGGCTACACCTTC. It yields the protein CASSPGSGYGYTF.

The chain recombines TRBV15 with TRBJ2-1, with TRBD2 matching 7 bases. This CDR3 has 14 residues. Germline loops: CDR1 LNHNV, CDR2 YYDKDF (reference sequence). V gave up 2 bases and J gave up 12 bases; unmatched junction bases: 10. CDR3 amino acids: CATSRPGSGMMQFF. CDR3 coding DNA: TGTGCCACCAGCAGACCCGGCAGCGGGATGATGCAGTTCTTC.

The chain recombines TRBV2 with TRBJ2-1; 14 bases line up with TRBD2. The CDR3 length is 15 residues. V lost 11 bases to trimming and J lost 0 bases; unmatched junction nucleotides: 3. Germline lookup yields CDR1 SNHLY and CDR2 FYNNEI. For the CDR3, the DNA is TGTGCCCGGACTAGCGGGGGGAGCTCCTACAATGAGCAGTTCTTC. Its translation is CARTSGGSSYNEQFF.

V is TRBV18 and J is TRBJ2-1; TRBD1 matches at 8 bases. This CDR3 spans 16 amino acids. The V gene's germline CDR1 is KGHSH and CDR2 LQKENI. V dropped 1 base and J dropped 1; count of bases not matched to a gene: 3. This CDR3 is CASSPLRQGSYNEQFF. The DNA for the CDR3 is TGTGCCAGCTCACCACTCCGACAGGGGTCCTACAATGAGCAGTTCTTC.

The CDR3, as DNA: TGTGCCAGCAGTTCCAACAGGGCAGTGGGCTACACCTTC. Protein sequence: CASSSNRAVGYTF. The chain uses TRBV27 and TRBJ1-2, with D possibly TRBD1 on 6 matching bases. This CDR3 contains 13 residues. The V gene lost 4 bases and the J gene lost 8 bases, with 14 bases spanning the gap. Germline V gene sequence: CDR1 MNHEY, CDR2 SMNVEV (reference sequence).

This chain joins TRBV15 and TRBJ1-4, with 8 bases identical to TRBD1. CDR3 size: 13 residues. Germline V gene data show CDR1 as LNHNV and CDR2 as YYDKDF (reference sequence). Trimming cost V 6 bases and J 7 bases; bases outside gene matches: 4. The CDR3 DNA sequence: TGTGCCACCAGGACAGGGGTGGCTGAAAAACTGTTTTTT. Its translation is CATRTGVAEKLFF. The variable domain in full, with the rest retrieved from reference TRBV15 and TRBJ1-4, is DAMVIQNPRYQVTQFGKPVTLSCSQTLNHNVMYWYQQKSSQAPKLLFHYYDKDFNNEADTPDNFQSRRPNTSFCFLDIRSPGLGDTAMYLCATRTGVAEKLFFGSGTQLSVL.

This chain connects TRBV6-2 or TRBV6-3 to TRBJ2-1; 14 positions match TRBD2. CDR3 length: 16 amino acids. The germline V gene has CDR1 MNHEY and CDR2 SVGEGT. Trimming at V came to 4 bases and at J to 5 bases, leaving 4 bases not matched to a gene. The CDR3 loop reads CASSSPGLAGDNEQFF. CDR3 DNA: TGTGCCAGCAGTTCCCCGGGACTAGCGGGGGACAATGAGCAGTTCTTC.

This sequence joins TRBV7-9 and TRBJ2-3; no clear D. The germline gives CDR1 SEHNR, CDR2 FQNEAQ (reference sequence). There are 12 residues in the CDR3. V dropped 4 bases and J dropped 0 bases, with 2 bases sitting between them. The CDR3 sequence is CASSSSTDTQYF. CDR3 coding DNA: TGTGCCAGCAGCTCAAGCACAGATACGCAGTATTTT.

CDR3 DNA: TGTGCCAGCAGCTTAGATGCTAAGTTCGATGGGTTCTTC. Amino acids: CASSLDAKFDGFF. The chain carries TRBV7-2 and TRBJ2-1; no clear D gene. There are 13 residues in the CDR3. The germline V gene encodes CDR1 SGHTA and CDR2 FQGNSA. V was trimmed by 1 base and J by 15 bases, leaving 16 bases between them.

The CDR3, as DNA: TGCGCCAGCAGCCAAGGAGCTAGCGGGGGGGCTTACAATGAGCAGTTCTTC. Protein sequence: CASSQGASGGAYNEQFF. This chain links TRBV4-1 with TRBJ2-1; TRBD2 agrees at 12 bases. The V and J ends lost 1 base and 4 bases, in that order; junction bases with no gene match: 5. The CDR3 has 17 amino acids. In germline, CDR1 is MGHRA, CDR2 YSYEKL.

This chain uses TRBV7-8 with TRBJ1-2; 12 bases match TRBD1. CDR3 length: 15 amino acids. After removal of 5 bases from V and 7 bases from J, the junction contained 8 bases not matched to a gene. In germline, CDR1 is SGHVS, CDR2 FQNEAQ. CDR3 region: CASSPTGTGGFGYTF. CDR3 bases: TGTGCCAGCAGCCCCACCGGGACAGGGGGCTTTGGCTACACCTTC.

The V and J genes are TRBV11-3 and TRBJ2-7; 12 bases are a match to TRBD2. Germline assignment: CDR1 SGHNT and CDR2 YENEEA. This CDR3 comprises 15 residues. V dropped 8 bases and J dropped 4; count of bases not matched to a gene: 9. CDR3 region: CASFLLAGGRYEQYF. The CDR3 bases are TGTGCCAGCTTTCTCCTAGCGGGGGGGCGATACGAGCAGTACTTC.

CDR3 nucleotide sequence: TGTGCCAGTAGTATGGTCGGGGAGGGATGGAACTATGGCTACACCTTC. Translating it yields CASSMVGEGWNYGYTF. The V call is TRBV19, the J call TRBJ1-2; D ambiguous. With 3 bases removed from V and 2 bases from J, the gap between germline ends came to 16 bases. The germline gives CDR1 LNHDA, CDR2 SQIVND (reference sequence). The CDR3 has 16 residues. Based on the CDR3 plus reference TRBV19 and TRBJ1-2, the full variable domain is DGGITQSPKYLFRKEGQNVTLSCEQNLNHDAMYWYRQDPGQGLRLIYYSQIVNDFQKGDIAEGYSVSREKKESFPLTVTSAQKNPTAFYLCASSMVGEGWNYGYTFGSGTRLTVV.

The chain has TRBV6-5 and TRBJ1-6; D call uncertain. The CDR3 loop spans 13 amino acids. The V gene lost 5 bases and the J gene lost 7 bases, with 9 bases spanning the gap. Germline CDR1 and CDR2: MNHEY and SVGAGI. CDR3 loop: CASSNGPNSPLHF. Written as DNA, the CDR3 is TGTGCCAGCAGTAACGGTCCAAATTCACCCCTCCACTTT.

The sample holds a few counts of this clone. The chain has TRBV10-3 and TRBJ1-2; TRBD1 agrees at 8 bases. Germline V lookup: CDR1 ENHRY, CDR2 SYGVKD. This CDR3 is built from 13 residues. The ends lost 6 bases at V and 5 bases at J; junction bases unmatched: 5. The CDR3 nucleotides read TGTGCCATCAGACCGGGACAGGTGTATGGCTACACCTTC. It translates to CAIRPGQVYGYTF.

The chain has TRBV28 and TRBJ1-5; TRBD1 is a possible D gene (6 bases). This CDR3 comprises 13 residues. V was pared by 6 bases and J by 3 bases, with 9 bases between. Per the germline V gene, CDR1 is MDHEN and CDR2 is SYDVKM. Here the CDR3 reads CASSQGFNQPQHF. DNA for the CDR3: TGTGCCAGCAGCCAGGGGTTCAATCAGCCCCAGCATTTT.

The chain uses TRBV7-9 and TRBJ2-7; 8 positions match TRBD2. The germline CDR1 and CDR2 sequences are SEHNR and FQNEAQ (reference sequence). Losses at the gene ends were 5 bases for V and 1 base for J; bases not matched to a gene: 4. This CDR3 region has 14 residues. CDR3 DNA: TGTGCCAGCAGCACGACTAGCGTTTCCTACGAGCAGTACTTC. It is translated as CASSTTSVSYEQYF.

The genes are TRBV5-1 and TRBJ2-3, with D perhaps matching TRBD1 (6 bases). The CDR3 has 14 amino acids. Trimming took off 1 base at V and 4 bases at J, with 10 bases between the two ends. Germline V CDR1 and CDR2: SGHRS, YFSETQ. The CDR3 DNA sequence: TGCGCCAGCAGCTTGTGGGGGCCGCCAGATACGCAGTATTTT. It codes for CASSLWGPPDTQYF.

The CDR3 bases are TGTGCCAGTAAAGCCAGGGGGCTACGTGACACTGAAGCTTTCTTT. Its protein product is CASKARGLRDTEAFF. V usage is TRBV19 and J usage is TRBJ1-1, with 8 positions matching TRBD1. V shed 7 bases, J shed 3 bases, and the junction held 10 bases outside the gene matches. This CDR3 is built from 15 residues. From germline, CDR1 is LNHDA and CDR2 SQIVND (reference sequence).

The chain recombines TRBV5-4 with TRBJ1-4; D gene uncertain. Germline V gene sequence: CDR1 SGHNT, CDR2 YYREEE (reference sequence). This CDR3 is built from 13 residues. Deletions cut 1 base from V and 5 bases from J, with 6 bases between. The CDR3, as DNA: TGTGCCAGCAGCTTGTACAGCAATGAAAAACTGTTTTTT. Its translation is CASSLYSNEKLFF.

The V and J genes are TRBV28 and TRBJ1-1, with a weak D call TRBD1 (6 bases). This CDR3 comprises 12 residues. The V end lost 6 bases, the J end lost 11 bases, and 16 bases lay between the germline ends. Germline V gene lookup returns CDR1 MDHEN and CDR2 SYDVKM. CDR3 bases: TGTGCCAGCAGCCAAGGGGCAGGGGACGCTTTCTTT. Its protein is CASSQGAGDAFF.

This rearrangement joins TRBV7-8 to TRBJ1-2; D is unresolved. This CDR3 is built from 14 residues. The V and J ends lost 5 bases and 4 bases respectively, with 14 bases between them. The germline gives CDR1 SGHVS, CDR2 FQNEAQ. This CDR3 is CASSARRLGYGYTF. For the CDR3, the DNA is TGTGCCAGCAGCGCCCGACGGCTAGGCTATGGCTACACCTTC.

The chain combines TRBV25-1 with TRBJ2-7; the match to TRBD1 covers 7 bases. Trimming cost V 4 bases and J 3 bases; bases outside gene matches: 3. In germline, CDR1 is MGHDK, CDR2 SYGVNS. The CDR3 totals 13 residues. The CDR3 DNA reads as TGTGCCAGCAGTGTTCAGGGGGACTACGAGCAGTACTTC. Translating it yields CASSVQGDYEQYF.

The chain joins TRBV4-2 to TRBJ2-3; TRBD2 agrees at 8 bases. The J segment lost 4 bases and the V segment lost 2 bases, leaving 11 bases of the junction unmatched. The germline V gene has CDR1 LGHNA and CDR2 YNFKEQ. The CDR3 contains 17 residues. This CDR3 reads CASSQSRTSSGPDTQYF. The CDR3 DNA is TGTGCCAGCAGCCAATCGCGGACTAGCTCTGGGCCAGATACGCAGTATTTT.

The genes are TRBV5-8 and TRBJ1-3; 8 bases align to TRBD1. With V trimmed by 5 bases and J by 2 bases, 18 bases remained unmatched. The CDR3 totals 19 residues. CDR1 is SGHTS and CDR2 is YDEGEE in the germline V gene. CDR3 protein: CASSERTGRPLLAGNTIYF. CDR3 in DNA: TGTGCCAGCAGTGAAAGGACAGGGAGGCCGCTACTGGCTGGAAACACCATATATTTT.

CDR3 residues: CASSLEKTGLDTQYF. CDR3 in DNA: TGTGCCAGCAGCCTAGAGAAGACGGGGTTGGATACGCAGTATTTT. The rearrangement uses TRBV6-2 or TRBV6-3 and TRBJ2-3, with a tentative D call TRBD2 (5 bases). This CDR3 has 15 residues. Trimming shortened V by 6 bases and J by 6 bases, and 19 bases separated the two germline ends. Germline CDR1 reads MNHEY; CDR2 reads SVGEGT.

The chain couples TRBV7-2 to TRBJ2-7; maybe TRBD1 (5 bases). V lost 6 bases and J lost 9, with 15 bases in between. The CDR3 consists of 12 residues. CDR1 and CDR2 (germline): SGHTA, FQGNSA. CDR3 residues: CASSKQQERQYF. As DNA, the CDR3 is TGTGCCAGCAGTAAACAACAGGAACGGCAGTACTTC.

This clone was recorded once. This chain connects TRBV2 to TRBJ1-5; D perhaps matches TRBD1 (5 bases). The V end was cut by 2 bases, the J end by 6 bases, with 14 bases between. The germline V gene has CDR1 SNHLY and CDR2 FYNNEI. This CDR3 has 15 residues. This chain's CDR3 is CASSERTSVSQPQHF. The CDR3 DNA reads TGTGCCAGCAGTGAACGGACATCCGTCTCTCAGCCCCAGCATTTT.